Below, 3 T cell receptor beta chains from the same sample are listed, as sequenced in a study of Ad26.COV2.S vaccination and SARS-CoV-2 variants. Documented treatment: roughly 18 received Ad26.COV2.S at low or high dose, single or two shots; 5 received placebo; per-sample allocation not given. Collection of samples fell on day 63 after the first vaccine or placebo injection. Data came from immunoSEQ multiplex PCR; TCRdb stores just in-frame clones and leaves some out. The table has about 350,000 clones, 70% to 90% seen once. Material: peripheral blood, obtained in a trial of Ad26.COV2.S vaccine versus placebo. The receptors originated from a person aged 18-65 years who received the Ad26.COV2.S COVID-19 vaccine or a placebo.

This chain uses TRBV9 with TRBJ2-3; no definite D call. Germline assignment: CDR1 SGDLS and CDR2 YYNGEE. This CDR3 region has 14 residues. The V end lost 4 bases, the J end lost 0 bases, and 9 bases lay between the germline ends. The DNA for the CDR3 is TGTGCCAGCAGCTCCTCCCCTAGCACAGATACGCAGTATTTT. Encoded protein: CASSSSPSTDTQYF.

The chain couples TRBV7-2 to TRBJ2-5, with D unclear. This CDR3 has 11 amino acids. The V gene's germline CDR1 is SGHTA and CDR2 FQGNSA. V gave up 1 base and J gave up 14 bases, with 11 bases separating them. The CDR3 sequence is CASSLGGQYYF. DNA for the CDR3: TGTGCCAGCAGCTTAGGAGGTCAGTACTACTTC.

The rearrangement links TRBV7-9 to TRBJ1-2; 8 bases line up with TRBD1. The CDR3 runs to 14 residues. CDR1 SEHNR and CDR2 FQNEAQ come from the germline V gene (reference sequence). J gave up 8 bases and V 0 bases, and 5 bases lay outside the gene matches. The CDR3 DNA is TGTGCCAGCAGCTTAGCCCCTCCAGGGGGCGGCTACACCTTC. Amino acids: CASSLAPPGGGYTF.